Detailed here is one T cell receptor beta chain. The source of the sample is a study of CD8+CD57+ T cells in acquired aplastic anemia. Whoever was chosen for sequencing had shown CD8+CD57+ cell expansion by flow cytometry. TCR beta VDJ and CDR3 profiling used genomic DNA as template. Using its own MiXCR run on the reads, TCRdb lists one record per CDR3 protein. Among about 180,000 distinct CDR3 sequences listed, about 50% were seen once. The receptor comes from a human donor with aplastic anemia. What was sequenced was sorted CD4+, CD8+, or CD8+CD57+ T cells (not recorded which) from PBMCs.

The CDR3 DNA reads as TGTGCCAGCAGCCCCGCCACACAGGGCTCCAGCACAGATACGCAGTATTTT. This sequence encodes CASSPATQGSSTDTQYF. The gene calls are TRBV4-2 and TRBJ2-3; D may be TRBD1 (6 bases). The germline gives CDR1 LGHNA, CDR2 YNFKEQ. The CDR3 spans 17 residues. V was pared by 4 bases and J by 0 bases, with 17 bases between.